The 26 T cell receptor beta chains below were found in one sample sequenced in a study of shared clonotypes between healthy human individuals. Repertoires were generated with immunoSEQ multiplex PCR, while TCRdb's copy carries only in-frame clones and drops some. The table has some 2,000,000 clones, 90% to 96% seen once. The specimen sequenced was naive CD4+ T cells sorted from blood. Sample subset: CD45RA+ positively selected. The receptors shown here come from a man aged 18 to 29 in good health.

The gene calls are TRBV7-9 and TRBJ1-3, with D maybe TRBD1 (5 bases). This CDR3 spans 14 amino acids. The V and J ends lost 6 bases and 4 bases respectively, with 13 bases between them. Germline V CDR1 and CDR2: SEHNR, FQNEAQ (reference sequence). The CDR3 protein is CASRSTAAGNTIYF. The DNA for the CDR3 is TGTGCCAGCAGGTCGACAGCGGCCGGAAACACCATATATTTT.

The genes are TRBV5-1 and TRBJ2-7, with D unresolved. The CDR3 is made up of 13 amino acids. The V gene lost 3 bases and the J gene lost 7 bases, with 14 bases spanning the gap. In germline, CDR1 is SGHRS, CDR2 YFSETQ. CDR3 in amino acids: CASSSSAAAEQYF. Here the CDR3 DNA reads TGCGCCAGCAGCTCCTCTGCGGCTGCGGAGCAGTACTTC.

The chain has TRBV10-3 and TRBJ2-5, with 9 bases fitting TRBD1. Germline V gene data show CDR1 as ENHRY and CDR2 as SYGVKD. The ends lost 3 bases at V and 4 bases at J; junction bases unmatched: 6. The CDR3 has 15 amino acids. The CDR3 protein is CAISEGDRVGETQYF. The CDR3 DNA reads TGTGCCATCAGTGAAGGGGACAGGGTAGGAGAGACCCAGTACTTC.

The CDR3 sequence is CASRGGGRVDYGYTF. The CDR3 DNA is TGTGCCAGCCGCGGAGGGGGGCGCGTTGACTATGGCTACACCTTC. The chain has TRBV19 and TRBJ1-2; a possible D gene is TRBD1 (6 bases). Germline V gene sequence: CDR1 LNHDA, CDR2 SQIVND (reference sequence). CDR3 length: 15 residues. V lost 9 bases, J lost 3 bases, and 20 bases lay in between.

This rearrangement joins TRBV30 to TRBJ1-5; 7 positions agree with TRBD1. V was clipped by 7 bases and J by 6 bases; unmatched bases: 12. This CDR3 is built from 14 residues. Germline loops: CDR1 GTSNPN, CDR2 SVGIG (reference sequence). CDR3 residues: CAYTLQGSGQPQHF. In nucleotides, the CDR3 is TGTGCCTATACCTTACAGGGGTCGGGTCAGCCCCAGCATTTT.

The chain employs TRBV7-2 and TRBJ2-5; tentative D call: TRBD1 (6 bases). Trimming removed 6 bases from V and 2 bases from J, with 16 bases in between. Germline-derived CDR1 and CDR2 are SGHTA and FQGNSA. This CDR3 contains 15 residues. The CDR3 protein is CASRRGMGSQETQYF. CDR3 in DNA: TGTGCCAGCAGAAGGGGGATGGGATCTCAAGAGACCCAGTACTTC.

This clone was observed once. This sequence joins TRBV6-5 and TRBJ1-1; D is uncertain. CDR1 is MNHEY, CDR2 SVGAGI, per germline. CDR3 length: 15 residues. V was trimmed by 7 bases and J by 0 bases, leaving 15 bases between them. CDR3 nucleotides: TGTGCCAGCAAGTCCTCCTCGGGGATGAACACTGAAGCTTTCTTT. Residues: CASKSSSGMNTEAFF.

The chain links TRBV13 to TRBJ2-1, with 8 bases fitting TRBD1. V trimming: 5 bases; J trimming: 10 bases; junction bases outside the gene matches: 13. The germline V gene encodes CDR1 PRHDT and CDR2 FYEKMQ (reference sequence). This CDR3 comprises 15 residues. The CDR3 is CASSPWTGSLQEQFF. The CDR3 coding sequence is TGTGCCAGCAGCCCCTGGACAGGGTCCCTTCAGGAGCAGTTCTTC.

The chain joins TRBV25-1 to TRBJ1-3, with TRBD1 as a possible D gene (6 bases). The germline V and J ends were trimmed by 4 bases and 0 bases, with 10 bases remaining between them. Germline V gene lookup returns CDR1 MGHDK and CDR2 SYGVNS. The CDR3 extends over 15 amino acids. The CDR3 DNA sequence: TGTGCCAGCAGTGCCAGGACAGTCTCTGGAAACACCATATATTTT. Protein product: CASSARTVSGNTIYF. Based on the CDR3 plus reference TRBV25-1 and TRBJ1-3, the full variable domain is EADIYQTPRYLVIGTGKKITLECSQTMGHDKMYWYQQDPGMELHLIHYSYGVNSTEKGDLSSESTVSRIRTEHFPLTLESARPSHTSQYLCASSARTVSGNTIYFGEGSWLTVV.

This clone was counted once. The V and J genes are TRBV18 and TRBJ1-1; possible D gene TRBD1, 6 bases. Trimming left V 6 bases short and J 0 bases short, with 11 bases between. CDR1 is KGHSH, CDR2 LQKENI, per germline. CDR3 size: 14 residues. CDR3 sequence reads: CASSTDSMNTEAFF. The CDR3 DNA reads TGTGCCAGCTCTACGGACAGCATGAACACTGAAGCTTTCTTT.

This clone was counted a single time. This sample includes further DNA sequences coding for the same CDR3. This rearrangement joins TRBV9 to TRBJ2-5, with D tentatively TRBD1 or TRBD2 (5 bases each). This CDR3 region has 14 residues. The germline V and J ends were trimmed by 0 bases and 1 base, with 7 bases remaining between them. Per the germline V gene, CDR1 is SGDLS and CDR2 is YYNGEE. CDR3 coding DNA: TGTGCCAGCAGCGTAGCAGGGACCCAAGAGACCCAGTACTTC. It specifies CASSVAGTQETQYF.

The V call is TRBV7-2, the J call TRBJ2-3, with D unresolved. The V and J ends lost 4 bases and 0 bases respectively, with 11 bases between them. Germline CDR1 SGHTA, CDR2 FQGNSA. This CDR3 spans 15 amino acids. The CDR3 region has the DNA TGTGCCAGCAGCTCAACATCCTCGAGCACAGATACGCAGTATTTT. The encoded protein is CASSSTSSSTDTQYF.

The chain employs TRBV11-3 and TRBJ1-2; 9 nucleotides align to TRBD1. Germline V gene data show CDR1 as SGHNT and CDR2 as YENEEA. This CDR3 has 13 amino acids. V was pared by 4 bases and J by 6 bases, with 3 bases of the junction left unmatched. The CDR3 DNA reads TGTGCCAGCAGCTCCGACAGGGGGGATGGCTACACCTTC. It yields the protein CASSSDRGDGYTF.

The rearrangement joins TRBV9 to TRBJ2-1; no reliable D call. Per germline, CDR1 SGDLS and CDR2 YYNGEE. V shed 1 base and J shed 5 bases, with 16 bases lying between them. This CDR3 contains 16 residues. CDR3 coding DNA: TGTGCCAGCAGCGTAAACAGTCCCAACACAAACAATGAGCAGTTCTTC. Its protein is CASSVNSPNTNNEQFF.

The chain combines TRBV7-2 with TRBJ1-2; D remains ambiguous. The CDR3 totals 13 residues. Trimming shortened V by 2 bases and J by 5 bases, and 9 bases separated the two germline ends. The germline gives CDR1 SGHTA, CDR2 FQGNSA. In DNA, the CDR3 is TGTGCCAGCAGCTTAAGTCAGCAATATGGCTACACCTTC. Its translation is CASSLSQQYGYTF.

The chain employs TRBV27 and TRBJ2-7, with D tentatively TRBD1 or TRBD2 (5 bases each). There are 18 residues in the CDR3. The germline V and J ends were trimmed by 7 bases and 6 bases, with 31 bases remaining between them. Germline V gene sequence: CDR1 MNHEY, CDR2 SMNVEV (reference sequence). In DNA, the CDR3 is TGTGCCAGCAAGAGGGCCCCCGCGGTGGACACCATTGGGGGCGAGCAGTACTTC. It translates to CASKRAPAVDTIGGEQYF.

Regarding this clone: This sample includes further DNA sequences coding for the same CDR3. The V and J genes are TRBV6-5 and TRBJ2-7, with 7 bases that match TRBD2. CDR1 is MNHEY and CDR2 is SVGAGI in the germline V gene. J lost 0 bases, V lost 0 bases, and 2 bases had no gene match. The CDR3 length is 15 residues. As DNA, the CDR3 is TGTGCCAGCAGTTACTCGACGGGGGGCTCCTACGAGCAGTACTTC. Its protein product is CASSYSTGGSYEQYF.

The genes are TRBV9 and TRBJ1-3; D perhaps matches TRBD1 (5 bases). Trimming took 3 bases from V and 0 from J, leaving 13 bases between them. Germline assignment: CDR1 SGDLS and CDR2 YYNGEE. This CDR3 spans 16 amino acids. CDR3 DNA: TGTGCCAGCAGCGCCATGGACGGACACTCTGGAAACACCATATATTTT. Translating it yields CASSAMDGHSGNTIYF.

The chain has TRBV10-3 and TRBJ2-2; TRBD1 matches 9 bases. CDR3 size: 17 residues. Germline V lookup: CDR1 ENHRY, CDR2 SYGVKD. The J segment lost 1 base and the V segment lost 3 bases, leaving 6 bases of the junction unmatched. As DNA, the CDR3 is TGTGCCATCAGTGAAAGTACAGGGGGCTGGAACACCGGGGAGCTGTTTTTT. Amino acids: CAISESTGGWNTGELFF.

The chain joins TRBV5-1 to TRBJ2-7; no firm D call. The CDR3 is 13 residues long. The V gene's germline CDR1 is SGHRS and CDR2 YFSETQ. V lost 2 bases and J 0 bases, leaving 6 bases between the germline ends. The CDR3: CASSFATSYEQYF. The CDR3 nucleotides are TGCGCCAGCAGCTTTGCCACCTCCTACGAGCAGTACTTC. The complete variable domain, with remaining parts taken from reference TRBV5-1 and TRBJ2-7, reads KAGVTQTPRYLIKTRGQQVTLSCSPISGHRSVSWYQQTPGQGLQFLFEYFSETQRNKGNFPGRFSGRQFSNSRSEMNVSTLELGDSALYLCASSFATSYEQYFGPGTRLTVT.

The chain is built from TRBV7-9 and TRBJ2-1, with TRBD2 as a possible D gene (6 bases). V shed 5 bases and J shed 8 bases, with 22 bases lying between them. Germline loops: CDR1 SEHNR, CDR2 FQNEAQ (reference sequence). The CDR3 consists of 16 residues. CDR3: CASSPGRVQWEDEQFF. In DNA form, the CDR3 reads TGTGCCAGCAGCCCCGGTCGGGTCCAGTGGGAGGATGAGCAGTTCTTC.

The rearrangement joins TRBV12-5 to TRBJ2-3, with 10 bases matching TRBD2. There are 14 residues in the CDR3. Germline-derived CDR1 and CDR2 are LGHNT and FRNRAP. J lost 8 bases, V lost 4 bases, and 6 bases had no gene match. The CDR3 nucleotides are TGTGCTAGTGGTTCTAGCGGGAGTGGGGGTACGCAGTATTTT. Translating it yields CASGSSGSGGTQYF.

The CDR3: CASSHGQTNYGYTF. In DNA, the CDR3 is TGTGCCAGCAGCCACGGACAGACTAACTATGGCTACACCTTC. This sequence joins TRBV7-3 and TRBJ1-2; TRBD1 is a possible D gene (6 bases). Trimming removed 5 bases at V and 0 bases at J, with 10 bases between. There are 14 residues in the CDR3. Germline V gives CDR1 SGHTA, CDR2 FQGTGA.

The chain joins TRBV30 to TRBJ1-2; D is ambiguous. The CDR3 runs 13 residues. Trimming shortened V by 5 bases and J by 8 bases, and 18 bases separated the two germline ends. In germline, CDR1 is GTSNPN, CDR2 SVGIG (reference sequence). The CDR3 loop reads CAWWAGVAEGYTF. CDR3 coding DNA: TGTGCCTGGTGGGCCGGGGTCGCGGAAGGCTACACCTTC.

This sequence joins TRBV7-9 and TRBJ2-1; TRBD1 matches 9 bases. V dropped 1 base and J dropped 7; count of bases not matched to a gene: 2. This CDR3 spans 14 amino acids. The germline CDR1 and CDR2 sequences are SEHNR and FQNEAQ (reference sequence). The CDR3 coding sequence is TGTGCCAGCAGCTTAGTTGGGACAGGGAATGAGCAGTTCTTC. It is translated as CASSLVGTGNEQFF.

The chain recombines TRBV5-1 with TRBJ2-1, with 10 bases lining up with TRBD2. J was trimmed by 5 bases and V by 4 bases; bases with no gene match: 3. CDR3 length: 14 amino acids. Germline CDR1 is SGHRS and CDR2 is YFSETQ. In DNA form, the CDR3 reads TGCGCCAGCAGCCAAGGACTAGCGGACAATGAGCAGTTCTTC. Its translation is CASSQGLADNEQFF.